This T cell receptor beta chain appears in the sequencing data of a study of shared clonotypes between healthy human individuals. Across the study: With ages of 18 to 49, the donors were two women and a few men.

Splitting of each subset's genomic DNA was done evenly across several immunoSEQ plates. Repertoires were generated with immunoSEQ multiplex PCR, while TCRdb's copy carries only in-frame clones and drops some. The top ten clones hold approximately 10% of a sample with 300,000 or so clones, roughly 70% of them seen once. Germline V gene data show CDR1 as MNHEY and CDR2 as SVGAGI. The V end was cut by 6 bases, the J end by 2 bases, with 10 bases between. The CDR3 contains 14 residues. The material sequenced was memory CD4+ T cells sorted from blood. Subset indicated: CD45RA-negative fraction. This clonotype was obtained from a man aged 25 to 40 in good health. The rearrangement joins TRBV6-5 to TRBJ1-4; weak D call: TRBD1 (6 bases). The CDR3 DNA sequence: TGTGCCAGCAGATCCCAGGGGACTAATGAAAAACTGTTTTTT. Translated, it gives CASRSQGTNEKLFF.